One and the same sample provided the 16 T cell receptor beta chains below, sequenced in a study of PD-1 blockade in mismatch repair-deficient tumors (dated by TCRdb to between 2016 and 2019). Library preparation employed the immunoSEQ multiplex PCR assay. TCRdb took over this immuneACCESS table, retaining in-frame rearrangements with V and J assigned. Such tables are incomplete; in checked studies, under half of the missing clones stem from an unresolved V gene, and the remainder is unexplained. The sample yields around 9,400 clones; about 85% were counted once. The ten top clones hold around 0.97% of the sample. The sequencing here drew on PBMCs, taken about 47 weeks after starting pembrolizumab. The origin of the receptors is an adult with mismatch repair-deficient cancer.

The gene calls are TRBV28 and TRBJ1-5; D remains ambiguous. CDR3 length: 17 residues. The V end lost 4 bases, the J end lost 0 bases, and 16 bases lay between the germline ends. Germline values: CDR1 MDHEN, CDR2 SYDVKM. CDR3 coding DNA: TGTGCCAGCAGTTGGCCGGGTAGGATTTTTAGCAATCAGCCCCAGCATTTT. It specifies CASSWPGRIFSNQPQHF.

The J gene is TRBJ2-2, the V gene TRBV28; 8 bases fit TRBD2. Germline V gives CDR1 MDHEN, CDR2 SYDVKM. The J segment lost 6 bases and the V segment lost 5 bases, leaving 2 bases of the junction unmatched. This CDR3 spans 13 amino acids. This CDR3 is CASSRLAPGELFF. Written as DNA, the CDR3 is TGTGCCAGCAGTCGACTAGCGCCCGGGGAGCTGTTTTTT.

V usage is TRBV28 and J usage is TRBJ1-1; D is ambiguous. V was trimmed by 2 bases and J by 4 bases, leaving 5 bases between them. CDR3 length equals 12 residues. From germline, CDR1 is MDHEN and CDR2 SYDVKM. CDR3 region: CASSLPGTEAFF. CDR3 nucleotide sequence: TGTGCCAGCAGTTTACCGGGCACTGAAGCTTTCTTT.

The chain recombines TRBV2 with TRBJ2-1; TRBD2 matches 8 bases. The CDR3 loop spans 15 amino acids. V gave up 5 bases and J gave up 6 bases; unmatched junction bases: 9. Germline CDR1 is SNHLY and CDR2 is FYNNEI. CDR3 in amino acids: CASSRAAGAINEQFF. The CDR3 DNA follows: TGTGCCAGCAGTCGGGCAGCGGGGGCAATCAATGAGCAGTTCTTC. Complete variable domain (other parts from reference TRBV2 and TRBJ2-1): EPEVTQTPSHQVTQMGQEVILRCVPISNHLYFYWYRQILGQKVEFLVSFYNNEISEKSEIFDDQFSVERPDGSNFTLKIRSTKLEDSAMYFCASSRAAGAINEQFFGPGTRLTVL.

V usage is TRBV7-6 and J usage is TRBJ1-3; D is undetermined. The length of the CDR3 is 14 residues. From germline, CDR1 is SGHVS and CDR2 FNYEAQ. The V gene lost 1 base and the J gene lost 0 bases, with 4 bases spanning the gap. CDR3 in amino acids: CASSLDGSGNTIYF. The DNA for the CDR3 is TGTGCCAGCAGCTTAGACGGCTCTGGAAACACCATATATTTT.

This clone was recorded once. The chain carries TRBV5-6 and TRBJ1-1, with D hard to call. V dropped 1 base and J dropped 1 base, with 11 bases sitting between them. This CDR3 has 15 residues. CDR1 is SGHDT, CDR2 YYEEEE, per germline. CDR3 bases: TGTGCCAGCAGCTTGATAGTCCGTCCGAACACTGAAGCTTTCTTT. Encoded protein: CASSLIVRPNTEAFF.

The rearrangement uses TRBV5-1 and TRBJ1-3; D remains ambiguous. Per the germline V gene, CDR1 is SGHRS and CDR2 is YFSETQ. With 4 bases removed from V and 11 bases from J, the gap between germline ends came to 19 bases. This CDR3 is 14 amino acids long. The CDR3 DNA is TGCGCCAGCAGCCCCGAGGACGGGATTGGTTCCATATATTTT. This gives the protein CASSPEDGIGSIYF.

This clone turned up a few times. The CDR3 region is CARAQRELVNEQYF. The DNA for the CDR3 is TGTGCCCGAGCCCAGCGGGAGTTAGTAAACGAGCAGTACTTC. The chain couples TRBV30 to TRBJ2-7; 8 bases match TRBD2. The germline V gene encodes CDR1 GTSNPN and CDR2 SVGIG (reference sequence). V shed 8 bases, J shed 5 bases, and the junction held 14 bases outside the gene matches. The CDR3 consists of 14 residues. The full variable domain, completed using reference TRBV30 and TRBJ2-7, is SQTIHQWPATLVQPVGSPLSLECTVEGTSNPNLYWYRQAAGRGLQLLFYSVGIGQISSEVPQNLSASRPQDRQFILSSKKLLLSDSGFYLCARAQRELVNEQYFGPGTRLTVT.

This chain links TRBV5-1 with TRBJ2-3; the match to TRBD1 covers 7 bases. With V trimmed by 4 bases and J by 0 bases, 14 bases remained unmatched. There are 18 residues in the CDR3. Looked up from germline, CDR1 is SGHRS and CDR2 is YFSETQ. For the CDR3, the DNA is TGCGCCAGCAGCGAACCCCGCCGACAGGGCACTAGCACAGATACGCAGTATTTT. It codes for CASSEPRRQGTSTDTQYF. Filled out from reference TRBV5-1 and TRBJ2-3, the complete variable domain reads KAGVTQTPRYLIKTRGQQVTLSCSPISGHRSVSWYQQTPGQGLQFLFEYFSETQRNKGNFPGRFSGRQFSNSRSEMNVSTLELGDSALYLCASSEPRRQGTSTDTQYFGPGTRLTVL.

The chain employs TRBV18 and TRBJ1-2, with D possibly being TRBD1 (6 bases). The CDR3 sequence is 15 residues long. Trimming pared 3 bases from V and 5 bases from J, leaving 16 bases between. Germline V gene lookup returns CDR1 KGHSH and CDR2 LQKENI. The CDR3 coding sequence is TGTGCCAGCTCACCGGAAACAGGGCCCCTTTATGGCTACACCTTC. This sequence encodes CASSPETGPLYGYTF.

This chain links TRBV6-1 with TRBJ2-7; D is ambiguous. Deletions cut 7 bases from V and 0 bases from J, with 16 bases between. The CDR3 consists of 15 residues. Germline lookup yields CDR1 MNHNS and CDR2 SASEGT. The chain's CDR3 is CASTESPISSYEQYF. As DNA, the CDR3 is TGTGCCAGCACCGAGAGCCCGATAAGCTCCTACGAGCAGTACTTC.

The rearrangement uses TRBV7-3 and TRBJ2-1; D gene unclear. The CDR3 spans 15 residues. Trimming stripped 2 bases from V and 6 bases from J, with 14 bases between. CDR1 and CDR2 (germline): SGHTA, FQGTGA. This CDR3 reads CASSLGSTLVNEQFF. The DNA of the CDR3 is TGTGCCAGCAGCTTAGGATCGACTCTAGTCAATGAGCAGTTCTTC.

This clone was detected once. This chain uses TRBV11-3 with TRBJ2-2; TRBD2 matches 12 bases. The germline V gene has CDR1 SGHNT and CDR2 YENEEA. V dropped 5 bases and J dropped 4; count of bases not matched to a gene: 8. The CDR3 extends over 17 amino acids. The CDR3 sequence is CASSPRLAGVGTGELFF. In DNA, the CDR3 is TGTGCCAGCAGCCCGAGACTAGCGGGAGTGGGCACCGGGGAGCTGTTTTTT.

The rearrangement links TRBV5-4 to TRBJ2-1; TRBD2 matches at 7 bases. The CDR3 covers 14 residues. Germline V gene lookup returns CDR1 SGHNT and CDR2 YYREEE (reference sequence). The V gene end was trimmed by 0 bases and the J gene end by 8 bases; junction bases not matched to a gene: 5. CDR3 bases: TGTGCCAGCAGCTTGGGTGGGAGCGGGGATGAGCAGTTCTTC. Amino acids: CASSLGGSGDEQFF.

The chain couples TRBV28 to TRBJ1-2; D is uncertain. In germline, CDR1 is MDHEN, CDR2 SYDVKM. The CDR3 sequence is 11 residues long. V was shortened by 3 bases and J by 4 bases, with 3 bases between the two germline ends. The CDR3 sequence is CASSLAYGYTF. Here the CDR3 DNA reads TGTGCCAGCAGTTTGGCCTATGGCTACACCTTC.

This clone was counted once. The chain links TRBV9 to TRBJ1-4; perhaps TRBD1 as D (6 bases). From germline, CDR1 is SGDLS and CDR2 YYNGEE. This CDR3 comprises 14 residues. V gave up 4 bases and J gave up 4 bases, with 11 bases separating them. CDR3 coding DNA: TGTGCCAGCAGCCCGGACAGTTTTAATGAAAAACTGTTTTTT. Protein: CASSPDSFNEKLFF.